One TCR beta chain is described in this entry. This sample stems from a study of CD8 T cells in Susac syndrome. Turning to the study itself: Active disease was present in over five of the sequenced Susac syndrome patients, and remission in 8 or 9.

V shed 3 bases and J shed 6 bases, with 17 bases lying between them. Looked up from germline, CDR1 is KGHSH and CDR2 is LQKENI. The CDR3 contains 15 residues. Sequencing of TCR beta was performed on blood CD8+ T cells and on blood CD4+ T cells. The Susac syndrome patients fit the recently defined diagnostic criteria for definite or probable disease. Random hexamers were used to reverse transcribe the RNA input (roughly 0.5 to 1 ug). TCRdb re-called the immunoSEQ multiplex PCR reads with MiXCR, one entry per CDR3 protein. This sample has about 240,000 distinct CDR3 sequences, with 90% to 97% found just once.

This clonotype originated in a human donor with Susac syndrome. The rearrangement joins TRBV18 to TRBJ1-2; D possibly corresponds to TRBD1 (5 bases). Sample: CD4+ T cells from PBMCs. The CDR3 bases are TGTGCCAGCTCACCTGGGACGGACTCCCGTCATGGCTACACCTTC. Its protein is CASSPGTDSRHGYTF.